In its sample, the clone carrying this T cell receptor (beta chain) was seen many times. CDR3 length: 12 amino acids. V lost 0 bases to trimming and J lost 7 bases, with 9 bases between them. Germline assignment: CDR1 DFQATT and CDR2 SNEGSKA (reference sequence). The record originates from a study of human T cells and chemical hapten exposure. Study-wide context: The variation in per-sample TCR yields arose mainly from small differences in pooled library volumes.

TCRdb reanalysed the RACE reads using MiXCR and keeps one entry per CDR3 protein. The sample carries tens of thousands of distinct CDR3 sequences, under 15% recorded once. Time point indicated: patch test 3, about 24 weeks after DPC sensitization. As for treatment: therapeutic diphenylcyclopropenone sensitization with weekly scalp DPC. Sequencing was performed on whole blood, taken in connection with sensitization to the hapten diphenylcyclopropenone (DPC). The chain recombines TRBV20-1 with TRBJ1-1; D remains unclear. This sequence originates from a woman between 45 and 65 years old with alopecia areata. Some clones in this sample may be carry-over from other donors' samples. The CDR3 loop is CSAREDGHEAFF. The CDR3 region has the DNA TGCAGTGCTAGAGAGGACGGCCATGAAGCTTTCTTT.